One T cell receptor (beta chain) is described in this entry. The antigen remains undetermined. The sample belongs to a study of cytomegalovirus exposure and HLA in healthy donors. In the PCR, 60 Vbeta and 13 Jbeta primers were used. Produced via immunoSEQ multiplex PCR; TCRdb's table is partial and in-frame only. The sample includes approximately 130,000 clones, around 86% seen only once; the top ten take about 7.5%. CDR3 length: 16 amino acids. V gave up 5 bases and J gave up 4 bases; unmatched junction bases: 12. Germline V lookup: CDR1 LGHNA, CDR2 YNFKEQ. Notes on the study in general: Researchers counted 150 to 200 TCR beta chains as cytomegalovirus-associated. TRBV6-2, TRBV6-3 and some other V segments were excluded as indistinguishable.

The chain couples TRBV4-2 to TRBJ2-7, with 9 bases lining up with TRBD1. This receptor was obtained from a woman in her forties or fifties in good health and CMV-seropositive. The source material was PBMCs. In nucleotides, the CDR3 is TGTGCCAGCAGCTTGGCCGGGTGGACAGGGGCGTACGAGCAGTACTTC. Protein product: CASSLAGWTGAYEQYF.